This entry is about one T cell receptor (beta chain). The CDR3 spans 14 residues. V shed 2 bases and J 6 bases; nucleotides not matched to a gene: 2. Germline-derived CDR1 and CDR2 are ENHRY and SYGVKD. This sample is drawn from a study of shared T cell receptors in the human thymus. This table comes from immunoSEQ multiplex PCR, and its TCRdb copy is limited to in-frame clones, with some not included. The sample records hundreds of thousands of clones, 70% to 90% being singletons. This sample also belongs to another study, concerning human thymus T cells. As that study records: Healthy Finnish infants undergoing corrective surgery for congenital heart defects were used as donors. Corrective cardiac operations yielded the resected thymus tissue. Biased V and J segment usage appeared in thymus and peripheral blood. Related studies noted strongly shared thymic repertoires across unrelated people.

The sequence was collected from a boy under two years old with a congenital heart defect. J is TRBJ2-2 and V is TRBV10-3; TRBD1 agrees at 8 bases. The sequencing input was thymocytes. In DNA form, the CDR3 reads TGTGCCATCAGTGAGACCAGGGGGCCCGGGGAGCTGTTTTTT. It codes for CAISETRGPGELFF.